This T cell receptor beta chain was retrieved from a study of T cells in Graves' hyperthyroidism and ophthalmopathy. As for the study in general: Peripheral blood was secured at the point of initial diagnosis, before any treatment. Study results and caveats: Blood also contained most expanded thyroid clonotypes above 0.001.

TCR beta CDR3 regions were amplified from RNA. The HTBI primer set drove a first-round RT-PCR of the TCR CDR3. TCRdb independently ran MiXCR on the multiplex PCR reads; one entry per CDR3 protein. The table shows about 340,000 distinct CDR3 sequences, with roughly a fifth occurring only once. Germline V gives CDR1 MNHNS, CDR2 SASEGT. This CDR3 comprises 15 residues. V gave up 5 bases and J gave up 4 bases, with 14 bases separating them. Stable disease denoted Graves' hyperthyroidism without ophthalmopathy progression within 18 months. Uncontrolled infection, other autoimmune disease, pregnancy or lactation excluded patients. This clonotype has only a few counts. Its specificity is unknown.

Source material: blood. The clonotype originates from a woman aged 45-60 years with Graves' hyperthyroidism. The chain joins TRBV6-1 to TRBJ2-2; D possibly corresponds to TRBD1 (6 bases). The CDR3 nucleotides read TGTGCCAGCAGTTATTGGACAGCGATCACCGGGGAGCTGTTTTTT. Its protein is CASSYWTAITGELFF.